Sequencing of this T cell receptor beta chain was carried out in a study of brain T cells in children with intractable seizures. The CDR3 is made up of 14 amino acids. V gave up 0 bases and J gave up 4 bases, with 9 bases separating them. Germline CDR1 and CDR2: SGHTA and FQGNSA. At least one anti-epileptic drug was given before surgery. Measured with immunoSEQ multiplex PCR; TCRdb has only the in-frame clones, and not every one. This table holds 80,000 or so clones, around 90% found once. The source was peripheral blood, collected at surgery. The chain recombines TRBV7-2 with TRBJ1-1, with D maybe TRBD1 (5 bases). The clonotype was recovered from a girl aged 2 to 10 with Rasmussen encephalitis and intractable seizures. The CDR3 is CASSLAWGSTEAFF. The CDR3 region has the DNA TGTGCCAGCAGCTTAGCTTGGGGCAGCACTGAAGCTTTCTTT.